This TCR beta chain was identified in a study of blood T cell repertoires in COVID-19. Looking at the study overall: The study drew acute and convalescent COVID-19 samples from the United States, Italy and Spain. PBMCs, B-cell-depleted T cells, or T cells provided the cDNA or gDNA that made up the material.

Clones were read by immunoSEQ multiplex PCR, and TCRdb kept only the in-frame ones, dropping some. The table includes about 200,000 clones, roughly 84% detected once. This clone was detected a few times. Sequenced sample: peripheral blood. This clonotype was sampled from a man in his forties with acute or convalescent COVID-19.

DNA of the CDR3: TGTGCCAGCACCCCTGGGATCAGGGGAGAAAAACTGTTTTTT. It specifies CASTPGIRGEKLFF. The rearrangement links TRBV7-9 to TRBJ1-4; D might be TRBD1 (6 bases). The CDR3 runs 14 residues. The germline CDR1 and CDR2 sequences are SEHNR and FQNEAQ (reference sequence). V gave up 7 bases and J gave up 8 bases, with 17 bases separating them.